This TCR beta chain stems from a study of T cells in Graves' hyperthyroidism and ophthalmopathy. This clonotype was seen only a few times. RNA transcripts served as the template for amplifying TCR beta CDR3 regions. With the HTBI primer set, the TCR CDR3 went through a first round of RT-PCR. TCRdb passed the multiplex PCR reads through MiXCR, listing each CDR3 protein once. Of hundreds of thousands of distinct CDR3 sequences listed, roughly 20% are singletons. Germline V gene data show CDR1 as MGHDK and CDR2 as SYGVNS. With V trimmed by 5 bases and J by 4 bases, 4 bases remained unmatched. The CDR3 totals 15 residues.

The sequenced sample consisted of blood. The rearrangement joins TRBV25-1 to TRBJ2-2; 10 nucleotides align to TRBD2. The TCR was taken from a young man with Graves' ophthalmopathy. CDR3 sequence reads: CASSKTSGLTGELFF. In nucleotides, the CDR3 is TGTGCCAGCAGTAAGACTAGCGGGCTCACCGGGGAGCTGTTTTTT. The complete variable domain, with remaining parts taken from reference TRBV25-1 and TRBJ2-2, reads EADIYQTPRYLVIGTGKKITLECSQTMGHDKMYWYQQDPGMELHLIHYSYGVNSTEKGDLSSESTVSRIRTEHFPLTLESARPSHTSQYLCASSKTSGLTGELFFGEGSRLTVL.